Below, 18 T cell receptor beta chains from the same sample are listed, as sequenced in a study of cytomegalovirus exposure and HLA in healthy donors. It was with 60 Vbeta and 13 Jbeta primers that the PCR ran. Some clones are missing from TCRdb's copy, which holds only in-frame ones; the method was immunoSEQ multiplex PCR. Here the sample spans 150,000 to 200,000 clones, roughly 80% being singletons. Sequenced material: PBMCs. These receptors were taken from a male donor in good health and CMV-seropositive.

This sequence joins TRBV5-1 and TRBJ2-1, with D unresolved. Germline assignment: CDR1 SGHRS and CDR2 YFSETQ. The germline V and J ends were trimmed by 0 bases and 4 bases, with 8 bases remaining between them. This CDR3 has 14 amino acids. The CDR3, as DNA: TGCGCCAGCAGCTTGGACTCACAGTACAATGAGCAGTTCTTC. It specifies CASSLDSQYNEQFF.

The J gene is TRBJ1-3, the V gene TRBV4-1, with 8 bases aligning to TRBD1. The CDR3 spans 16 residues. Germline CDR1 reads MGHRA; CDR2 reads YSYEKL. J lost 0 bases, V lost 10 bases, and 11 bases had no gene match. Written as DNA, the CDR3 is TGCGCCACACAGGGGGACGGTTTTTTCTCTGGAAACACCATATATTTT. It encodes CATQGDGFFSGNTIYF.

The chain couples TRBV5-6 to TRBJ2-7; D call uncertain. Germline CDR1 SGHDT, CDR2 YYEEEE. Trimming cost V 2 bases and J 3 bases, with 6 bases left between them. CDR3 size: 12 residues. The CDR3 region is CASSFGSYEQYF. The CDR3 coding sequence is TGTGCCAGCAGCTTTGGCAGCTACGAGCAGTACTTC. Using reference TRBV5-6 and TRBJ2-7 for the parts outside the CDR3, the full variable domain is DAGVTQSPTHLIKTRGQQVTLRCSPKSGHDTVSWYQQALGQGPQFIFQYYEEEERQRGNFPDRFSGHQFPNYSSELNVNALLLGDSALYLCASSFGSYEQYFGPGTRLTVT.

V and J are TRBV5-4 and TRBJ2-5, with TRBD1 identical over 8 bases. This CDR3 has 15 residues. Germline CDR1 reads SGHNT; CDR2 reads YYREEE (reference sequence). Losses at the gene ends were 4 bases for V and 4 bases for J; bases not matched to a gene: 9. As DNA, the CDR3 is TGTGCCAGCAGCAGGACAGGGCGTGGGTTAGAGACCCAGTACTTC. Residues: CASSRTGRGLETQYF.

This CDR3 is CASSPPRTGGYEQYF. The DNA of the CDR3 is TGTGCCAGCAGTCCCCCACGGACAGGGGGCTACGAGCAGTACTTC. J is TRBJ2-7 and V is TRBV28; 10 bases agree with TRBD1. The CDR3 is 15 residues long. The V gene's germline CDR1 is MDHEN and CDR2 SYDVKM. With 5 bases clipped from V and 3 bases from J, the junction kept 7 bases outside the gene matches.

V and J are TRBV18 and TRBJ1-6; tentatively, D is TRBD1 (6 bases). The CDR3 sequence is 20 residues long. The V end lost 3 bases, the J end lost 0 bases, and 21 bases lay between the germline ends. Germline V gives CDR1 KGHSH, CDR2 LQKENI. CDR3 nucleotides: TGTGCCAGCTCACCCGACAGGAATGCACCAACGGCCTCCTATAATTCACCCCTCCACTTT. It yields the protein CASSPDRNAPTASYNSPLHF.

The chain combines TRBV2 with TRBJ1-2, with a weak D call TRBD1 (5 bases). Trimming removed 8 bases at V and 6 bases at J, with 10 bases between. Per germline, CDR1 SNHLY and CDR2 FYNNEI. This CDR3 has 11 amino acids. The CDR3 nucleotides are TGTGCCAGCCTCCTAGGGGATGGCTACACCTTC. Translating it yields CASLLGDGYTF.

This sequence joins TRBV11-3 and TRBJ2-7; D is perhaps TRBD1 (5 bases). Germline V lookup: CDR1 SGHNT, CDR2 YENEEA. The V end lost 2 bases, the J end lost 6 bases, and 11 bases lay between the germline ends. The CDR3 runs to 13 residues. The DNA for the CDR3 is TGTGCCAGCAGCTTAATGCCAGGGCGCGAGCAGTACTTC. Protein product: CASSLMPGREQYF. Full variable domain (outside the CDR3, taken from reference TRBV11-3 and TRBJ2-7): EAGVVQSPRYKIIEKKQPVAFWCNPISGHNTLYWYLQNLGQGPELLIRYENEEAVDDSQLPKDRFSAERLKGVDSTLKIQPAELGDSAVYLCASSLMPGREQYFGPGTRLTVT.

This clone has only a few counts. The rearrangement joins TRBV5-4 to TRBJ2-3; D perhaps matches TRBD2 (6 bases). This CDR3 spans 14 amino acids. V was clipped by 2 bases and J by 9 bases, with 16 bases between them. CDR1 is SGHNT and CDR2 is YYREEE in the germline V gene (reference sequence). The DNA of the CDR3 is TGTGCCAGCAGCTTAAAGACTAGACGGATAACGCAGTATTTT. The encoded protein is CASSLKTRRITQYF.

The V gene is TRBV5-5, the J gene TRBJ2-1; 7 bases match TRBD2. Germline-derived CDR1 and CDR2 are SGHKS and YYEKEE (reference sequence). The CDR3 loop spans 15 amino acids. J lost 7 bases, V lost 4 bases, and 11 bases had no gene match. The CDR3 nucleotides are TGTGCCAGCAGCCAGCGGCGGGAGAATTTAAATGAGCAGTTCTTC. This sequence encodes CASSQRRENLNEQFF.

The chain is built from TRBV28 and TRBJ2-6; no reliable D call. V lost 3 bases and J lost 0, with 6 bases in between. The CDR3 sequence is 15 residues long. Germline V lookup: CDR1 MDHEN, CDR2 SYDVKM. This CDR3 reads CASSFSNSGANVLTF. CDR3 DNA: TGTGCCAGCAGTTTTTCCAACTCTGGGGCCAACGTCCTGACTTTC.

This chain joins TRBV5-8 and TRBJ1-3; the D is unclear. Between the trimmed V and J ends, which lost 2 bases and 0 bases, there was a span of 3 bases. Germline V gives CDR1 SGHTS, CDR2 YDEGEE. This CDR3 comprises 13 residues. The CDR3 bases are TGTGCCAGCAGCTTTAGCTCTGGAAACACCATATATTTT. This encodes CASSFSSGNTIYF.

This chain links TRBV4-3 with TRBJ2-7, with D perhaps TRBD2 (6 bases). The CDR3 loop spans 17 amino acids. V was pared by 0 bases and J by 6 bases, with 21 bases between. Germline CDR1 LGHNA, CDR2 YSLEER. CDR3 sequence: CASSQETGTAPGGEQYF. In DNA, the CDR3 is TGCGCCAGCAGCCAAGAAACTGGGACCGCCCCCGGGGGCGAGCAGTACTTC.

Concerning this clone itself: A read error may produce the germline difference seen at one junction end. The sample carries other DNA sequences with the same CDR3. The gene calls are TRBV15 and TRBJ1-2; D gene uncertain. Germline V lookup: CDR1 LNHNV, CDR2 YYDKDF (reference sequence). This CDR3 is built from 14 residues. The CDR3 spells CATSKREWNYGYTF. The DNA of the CDR3 is TGTGCCACCAGCAAAAGGGAGTGGAACTATGGCTATACCTTC.

This chain connects TRBV9 to TRBJ2-7, with TRBD2 identical over 10 bases. The CDR3 has 15 amino acids. CDR1 is SGDLS and CDR2 is YYNGEE in the germline V gene. V lost 2 bases and J lost 2; bases outside the gene matches: 4. The CDR3 sequence is CASSVSSGSPYEQYF. Here the CDR3 DNA reads TGTGCCAGCAGCGTTTCTAGCGGGAGCCCCTACGAGCAGTACTTC. Combining the CDR3 with reference TRBV9 and TRBJ2-7 gives the whole variable domain DSGVTQTPKHLITATGQRVTLRCSPRSGDLSVYWYQQSLDQGLQFLIQYYNGEERAKGNILERFSAQQFPDLHSELNLSSLELGDSALYFCASSVSSGSPYEQYFGPGTRLTVT.

Written as DNA, the CDR3 is TGTGCCAGCAGCCCCCGAGTCGGGACAGGGTCCGGGGAGCTGTTTTTT. This gives the protein CASSPRVGTGSGELFF. The V and J genes are TRBV11-2 and TRBJ2-2; 9 nucleotides match TRBD1. V trimming: 5 bases; J trimming: 6 bases; junction bases outside the gene matches: 10. Germline V CDR1 and CDR2: SGHAT, FQNNGV. The CDR3 loop spans 16 amino acids.

V gene TRBV6-6 combines with J gene TRBJ1-2, with TRBD1 matching over 8 bases. V shed 6 bases, J shed 7 bases, and the junction held 10 bases outside the gene matches. In germline, CDR1 is MNHNY, CDR2 SVGAGI (reference sequence). The CDR3 has 14 amino acids. In DNA form, the CDR3 reads TGTGCCAGCAGAGATCAGGGGGCGATGGCTGGCTACACCTTC. It yields the protein CASRDQGAMAGYTF.

This clone has just one count. The chain has TRBV7-9 and TRBJ1-5; maybe TRBD1 (6 bases). Germline V lookup: CDR1 SEHNR, CDR2 FQNEAQ (reference sequence). V dropped 5 bases and J dropped 0 bases, with 17 bases sitting between them. The CDR3 covers 17 residues. CDR3 bases: TGTGCCAGCAGCGATATGGGGGCGGGTAATAGCAATCAGCCCCAGCATTTT. As protein: CASSDMGAGNSNQPQHF.